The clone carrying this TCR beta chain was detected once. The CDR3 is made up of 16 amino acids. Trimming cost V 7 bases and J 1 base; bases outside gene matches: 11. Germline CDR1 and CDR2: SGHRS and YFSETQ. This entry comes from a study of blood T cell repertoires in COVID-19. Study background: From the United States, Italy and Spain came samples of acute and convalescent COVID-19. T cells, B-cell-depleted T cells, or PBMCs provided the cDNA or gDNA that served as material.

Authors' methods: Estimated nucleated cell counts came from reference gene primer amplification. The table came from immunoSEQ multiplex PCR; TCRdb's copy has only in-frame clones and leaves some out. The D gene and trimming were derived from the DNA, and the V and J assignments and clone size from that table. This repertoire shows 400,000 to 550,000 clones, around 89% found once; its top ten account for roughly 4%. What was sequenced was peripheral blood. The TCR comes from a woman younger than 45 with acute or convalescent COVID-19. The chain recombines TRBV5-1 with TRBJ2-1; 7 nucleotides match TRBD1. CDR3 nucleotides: TGCGCCAGCTTGGTTTACAGGGGCACTTCCTACAATGAGCAGTTCTTC. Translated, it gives CASLVYRGTSYNEQFF.